This section outlines one T cell receptor (beta chain) sequence together with its context. What it binds is unknown. This record comes from a study of OX40 agonist ivuxolimab in advanced cancers. Overall study context: Two cutaneous melanoma patients and one hepatocellular carcinoma patient, three in all, had partial responses. Study-level results: Individuals who were partial responders at 0.1-3.0 mg/kg had clonal expansion that ranked among the lowest. Researchers did not establish what antigens the expanded peripheral T cells target.

Repertoires were generated with immunoSEQ multiplex PCR, while TCRdb's copy carries only in-frame clones and drops some. The repertoire has roughly 64,000 clones, roughly 82% of them found once; the top ten carry about 2.3%. The V gene's germline CDR1 is SGHNT and CDR2 YENEEA. The CDR3 extends over 18 amino acids. The V segment lost 4 bases and the J segment 4 bases; nucleotides outside the gene matches: 10. The receptor was derived from an adult with an advanced solid tumor such as melanoma, head and neck, liver or kidney cancer. This chain uses TRBV11-3 with TRBJ2-2; 12 nucleotides line up with TRBD2. The sequencing here drew on CD4+ or CD8+ T cells sorted from blood, taken in a trial of the OX40 agonist ivuxolimab. The CDR3 region is CASSSTTSGGPVTGELFF. In nucleotides, the CDR3 is TGTGCCAGCAGCTCAACCACTAGCGGGGGGCCGGTCACCGGGGAGCTGTTTTTT.